Listed below are T cell receptor beta chains from one sample, sequenced in a study of CD8 T cells in ankylosing spondylitis. TCRdb re-called the 5' RACE reads with MiXCR, one entry per CDR3 protein. This table holds 500,000 or so distinct CDR3 sequences, about 5.4% found once. The specimen was blood, either unsorted or a sorted T cell fraction (not recorded which). These receptors came from a male donor with ankylosing spondylitis. Both conserved end residues are part of each CDR3. D genes are given only for firm matches. Rows may omit the clone size; those that give it use once, few, many or a size class.

V	size	D	J	DNA	CDR3
TRBV28	many	TRBD1	TRBJ1-2	TGTGCCAGCAGGGGACAGTACTTTAACTATGGCTACACCTTC	CASRGQYFNYGYTF
TRBV9	many	.	TRBJ2-1	TGTGCCAGTTGCGGGGGCCCCGAGAATGAGCAGTTCTTC	CASCGGPENEQFF
TRBV29-1	many	.	TRBJ2-7	TGCAGCGTTCGTCACCCGGACAACTACGAGCAGTACTTC	CSVRHPDNYEQYF
TRBV7-2	.	.	TRBJ2-1	TGTGCCAGCAGCTTAGGGGGGGTAGGAGGTGAGCAGTTCTTC	CASSLGGVGGEQFF
TRBV28	many	TRBD1	TRBJ2-2	TGTGCCAGTCAAAGAGGCGGGACAGGGAGCACCGGGGAGCTGTTTTTT	CASQRGGTGSTGELFF
TRBV20-1	many	.	TRBJ1-5	TGCAGTGCTCGACAAACTAGTAGCAATCAGCCCCAGCATTTT	CSARQTSSNQPQHF
TRBV20-1	many	.	TRBJ1-1	TGCAGTCCACACCTCGGGGGGAAGGAAGCTTTCTTT	CSPHLGGKEAFF
TRBV29-1	.	.	TRBJ1-2	TGCAGCGTTGGGGGGAGCGACTCCCGCCCCTATGGCTACACCTTC	CSVGGSDSRPYGYTF
TRBV15	many	.	TRBJ1-1	TGTGCCACCAGCGAGGGCCCGAACACTGAAGCTTTCTTT	CATSEGPNTEAFF
TRBV20-1	many	.	TRBJ2-1	TGCAGTGCCGCCCTCGGGGGGCCCTACAATGAGCAGTTCTTC	CSAALGGPYNEQFF
TRBV29-1	many	.	TRBJ2-3	TGCAGCGCCATGAGGGGGACAGATACGCAGTATTTT	CSAMRGTDTQYF
TRBV5-5	many	TRBD1	TRBJ2-3	TGTGCCAGCAGCTCAGGGGGCTCTTGGGATACGCAGTATTTT	CASSSGGSWDTQYF
TRBV28	many	.	TRBJ2-5	TGTGCCAGCAGTTGGTTTTGGGGTGGGGCGGATCAAGAGACCCAGTACTTC	CASSWFWGGADQETQYF
TRBV5-1	many	TRBD1	TRBJ1-2	TGCGCCAGCAGCCTCAACTCAGGGGGTATCGGCTACACCTTC	CASSLNSGGIGYTF
TRBV18	.	.	TRBJ1-5	TGTGCCAGCTCACCACCGGAGGGACTCAATCAGCCCCAGCATTTT	CASSPPEGLNQPQHF